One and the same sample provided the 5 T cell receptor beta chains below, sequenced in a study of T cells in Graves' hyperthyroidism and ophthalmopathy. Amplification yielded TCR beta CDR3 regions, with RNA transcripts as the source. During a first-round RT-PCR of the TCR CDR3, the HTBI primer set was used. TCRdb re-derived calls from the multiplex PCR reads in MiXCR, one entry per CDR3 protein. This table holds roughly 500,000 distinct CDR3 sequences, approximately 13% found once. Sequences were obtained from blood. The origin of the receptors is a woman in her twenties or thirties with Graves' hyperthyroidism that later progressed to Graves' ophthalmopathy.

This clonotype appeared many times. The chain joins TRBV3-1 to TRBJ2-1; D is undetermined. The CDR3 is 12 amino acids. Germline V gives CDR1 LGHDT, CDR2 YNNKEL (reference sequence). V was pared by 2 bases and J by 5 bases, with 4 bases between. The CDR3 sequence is CASSQLHNEQFF. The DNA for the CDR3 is TGTGCCAGCAGCCAACTACACAATGAGCAGTTCTTC.

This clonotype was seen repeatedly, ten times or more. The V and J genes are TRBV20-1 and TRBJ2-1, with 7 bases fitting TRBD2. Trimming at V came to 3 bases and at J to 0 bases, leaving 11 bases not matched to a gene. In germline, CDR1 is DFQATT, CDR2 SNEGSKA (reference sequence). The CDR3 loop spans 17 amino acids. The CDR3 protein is CSARGAGDTRSYNEQFF. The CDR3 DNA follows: TGCAGTGCTAGGGGTGCGGGAGATACACGCTCCTACAATGAGCAGTTCTTC.

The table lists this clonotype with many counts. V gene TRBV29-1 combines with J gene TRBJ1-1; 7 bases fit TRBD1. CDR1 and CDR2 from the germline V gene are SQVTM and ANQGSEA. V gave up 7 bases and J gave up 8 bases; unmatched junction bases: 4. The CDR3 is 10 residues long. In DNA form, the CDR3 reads TGCAGCGCTGCGGACAGGGAAGCTTTCTTT. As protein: CSAADREAFF.

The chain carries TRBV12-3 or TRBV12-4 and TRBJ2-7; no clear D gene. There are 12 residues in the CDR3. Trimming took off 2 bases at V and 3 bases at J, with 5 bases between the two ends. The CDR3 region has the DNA TGTGCCAGCAGTTTATTCCGCTACGAGCAGTACTTC. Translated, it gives CASSLFRYEQYF.

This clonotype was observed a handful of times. For the CDR3, the DNA is TGTGCCAGCAGTTCGGCGCAGGGGGAAGGCTACACCTTC. Translating it yields CASSSAQGEGYTF. The J gene is TRBJ1-2, the V gene TRBV28; 7 bases match TRBD1. Germline V gene sequence: CDR1 MDHEN, CDR2 SYDVKM. The CDR3 is 13 amino acids. The trim removed 4 bases at V and 8 bases at J, leaving 7 bases unmatched.